One sample yielded the 28 T cell receptor beta chains listed below, sequenced in a study of blood T cell repertoires in COVID-19. The repertoire was sequenced with immunoSEQ multiplex PCR; TCRdb's copy has only in-frame clones and lacks some. The repertoire holds 250,000 to 400,000 clones, with 88% as singletons. Sequencing used peripheral blood. Receptor source: a woman in her 30s with COVID-19, enrolled during active disease.

The V and J genes are TRBV2 and TRBJ1-2; D is uncertain. There are 14 residues in the CDR3. The V end lost 8 bases, the J end lost 2 bases, and 15 bases lay between the germline ends. Germline values: CDR1 SNHLY, CDR2 FYNNEI. The CDR3: CASLDPRVNYGYTF. CDR3 sequence (DNA): TGTGCCAGCCTAGACCCGAGGGTGAACTATGGCTACACCTTC.

This clone was picked up a small number of times. The rearrangement uses TRBV9 and TRBJ2-3, with 7 bases fitting TRBD2. Germline trimming cut 2 bases from V and 3 bases from J; bases unmatched to any gene: 6. Germline CDR1 and CDR2: SGDLS and YYNGEE. The length of the CDR3 is 15 residues. This CDR3 is CASSVGGSDTDTQYF. In DNA form, the CDR3 reads TGTGCCAGCAGCGTCGGGGGGAGCGATACAGATACGCAGTATTTT. Drawing the rest from reference TRBV9 and TRBJ2-3, the complete variable domain is DSGVTQTPKHLITATGQRVTLRCSPRSGDLSVYWYQQSLDQGLQFLIQYYNGEERAKGNILERFSAQQFPDLHSELNLSSLELGDSALYFCASSVGGSDTDTQYFGPGTRLTVL.

This chain uses TRBV6-2 or TRBV6-3 with TRBJ2-1; no reliable D call. Germline V CDR1 and CDR2: MNHEY, SVGEGT. The CDR3 is made up of 12 amino acids. V shed 5 bases and J shed 5 bases, with 7 bases lying between them. The CDR3 sequence: CASSPQDNEQFF. The CDR3 bases are TGTGCCAGCAGTCCCCAGGACAATGAGCAGTTCTTC.

The CDR3 reads CASSLEGTRDNEQFF. In nucleotides, the CDR3 is TGCGCCAGCAGCTTGGAGGGGACTAGGGACAATGAGCAGTTCTTC. V usage is TRBV5-1 and J usage is TRBJ2-1; the match to TRBD2 covers 8 bases. V lost 0 bases and J lost 5; bases outside the gene matches: 4. This CDR3 contains 15 residues. Germline V gene data show CDR1 as SGHRS and CDR2 as YFSETQ. The whole variable domain, remainder taken from reference TRBV5-1 and TRBJ2-1, is KAGVTQTPRYLIKTRGQQVTLSCSPISGHRSVSWYQQTPGQGLQFLFEYFSETQRNKGNFPGRFSGRQFSNSRSEMNVSTLELGDSALYLCASSLEGTRDNEQFFGPGTRLTVL.

In this sample, this clone turned up once. The CDR3 is CAGGTGETQYF. The CDR3 DNA is TGTGCCGGCGGGACCGGGGAGACCCAGTACTTC. This chain joins TRBV28 and TRBJ2-5; possible D gene TRBD2, 6 bases. The CDR3 is 11 residues long. V was cut by 11 bases and J by 5 bases, with 12 bases left in between. Germline loops: CDR1 MDHEN, CDR2 SYDVKM. Full variable domain (rest looked up from reference TRBV28 and TRBJ2-5): DVKVTQSSRYLVKRTGEKVFLECVQDMDHENMFWYRQDPGLGLRLIYFSYDVKMKEKGDIPEGYSVSREKKERFSLILESASTNQTSMYLCAGGTGETQYFGPGTRLLVL.

The J gene is TRBJ1-1, the V gene TRBV18; 9 bases align to TRBD1. V trimming: 3 bases; J trimming: 3 bases; junction bases outside the gene matches: 5. This CDR3 is 15 amino acids long. Germline CDR1 and CDR2: KGHSH and LQKENI. CDR3 DNA sequence: TGTGCCAGCTCACCGGGACAGGGAATGGACACTGAAGCTTTCTTT. Protein: CASSPGQGMDTEAFF. Together with reference TRBV18 and TRBJ1-1, the CDR3 gives the full variable domain: NAGVMQNPRHLVRRRGQEARLRCSPMKGHSHVYWYRQLPEEGLKFMVYLQKENIIDESGMPKERFSAEFPKEGPSILRIQQVVRGDSAAYFCASSPGQGMDTEAFFGQGTRLTVV.

The V gene is TRBV7-2, the J gene TRBJ2-1, with 12 bases lining up with TRBD2. The germline gives CDR1 SGHTA, CDR2 FQGNSA. The CDR3 spans 18 residues. V lost 4 bases to trimming and J lost 1 base; unmatched junction nucleotides: 8. The CDR3 loop is CASSSPNTSGGSYNEQFF. The DNA of the CDR3 is TGTGCCAGCAGCTCCCCAAACACTAGCGGGGGGTCCTACAATGAGCAGTTCTTC.

This clone has just one count. The V and J genes are TRBV12-3 or TRBV12-4 and TRBJ1-5, with D possibly matching TRBD1 (5 bases). The V gene lost 4 bases and the J gene lost 5 bases, with 9 bases spanning the gap. The CDR3 totals 13 residues. CDR3 amino acids: CASSSDSYQPQHF. The CDR3, as DNA: TGTGCCAGCAGTTCTGACAGCTATCAGCCCCAGCATTTT.

This chain connects TRBV18 to TRBJ1-1; D is ambiguous. The length of the CDR3 is 14 residues. V was cut by 2 bases and J by 3 bases, with 10 bases left in between. Per the germline V gene, CDR1 is KGHSH and CDR2 is LQKENI. The DNA of the CDR3 is TGTGCCAGCTCACCATTGAGGGAGTACACTGAAGCTTTCTTT. Translation gives CASSPLREYTEAFF.

To note about this clone: The identical CDR3 is also encoded by other nucleotide sequences in the sample. This chain links TRBV5-1 with TRBJ1-1; TRBD1 might be the D (6 bases). Looked up from germline, CDR1 is SGHRS and CDR2 is YFSETQ. Between the trimmed V and J ends, which lost 4 bases and 0 bases, there was a span of 10 bases. This CDR3 is built from 14 residues. The CDR3: CASSPGHLNTEAFF. CDR3 coding DNA: TGCGCCAGCAGCCCGGGACACCTGAACACTGAAGCTTTCTTT.

This clone was recorded many times. The V call is TRBV6-5, the J call TRBJ1-1, with D maybe TRBD1 (6 bases). Germline CDR1 reads MNHEY; CDR2 reads SVGAGI. The V gene lost 6 bases and the J gene lost 7 bases, with 18 bases spanning the gap. CDR3 length equals 14 residues. CDR3 in DNA: TGTGCCAGCAGCGACGGTGGGGGGGCGGATGAAGCTTTCTTT. This encodes CASSDGGGADEAFF.

The rearrangement joins TRBV5-1 to TRBJ1-3; 7 bases are shared with TRBD1. Trimming took 4 bases from V and 2 from J; bases not matched to a gene: 6. CDR1 and CDR2 from the germline V gene are SGHRS and YFSETQ. The CDR3 sequence is 15 residues long. The DNA for the CDR3 is TGCGCCAGCAGCCCGGGACAGATTCCTGGAAACACCATATATTTT. This translates into CASSPGQIPGNTIYF.

The V and J genes are TRBV5-4 and TRBJ2-7, with 11 bases that match TRBD1. This CDR3 is 17 amino acids long. The J segment lost 2 bases and the V segment lost 0 bases, leaving 7 bases of the junction unmatched. Germline-derived CDR1 and CDR2 are SGHNT and YYREEE (reference sequence). The CDR3 nucleotides read TGTGCCAGCAGCTTGGCCGGGGACAGGGGGATTCCCTACGAGCAGTACGTC. This encodes CASSLAGDRGIPYEQYV.

This chain connects TRBV5-4 to TRBJ1-2; D possibly corresponds to TRBD1 (5 bases). This CDR3 comprises 14 residues. Germline V gene data show CDR1 as SGHNT and CDR2 as YYREEE (reference sequence). V lost 0 bases and J lost 6, with 12 bases in between. CDR3 sequence: CASSLGDYQDGYTF. As DNA, the CDR3 is TGTGCCAGCAGCTTGGGGGACTATCAGGATGGCTACACCTTC.

The chain employs TRBV6-2 or TRBV6-3 and TRBJ2-5; TRBD2 agrees at 12 bases. The germline gives CDR1 MNHEY, CDR2 SVGEGT. The trim removed 0 bases at V and 6 bases at J, leaving 8 bases unmatched. The CDR3 spans 17 residues. CDR3 protein: CASSYSRSSGGAKTQYF. DNA of the CDR3: TGTGCCAGCAGTTACTCGAGGTCTAGCGGGGGGGCCAAGACCCAGTACTTC.

The V gene is TRBV6-5, the J gene TRBJ1-5, with a tentative D call TRBD1 (6 bases). The CDR3 loop spans 12 amino acids. Germline lookup yields CDR1 MNHEY and CDR2 SVGAGI. V lost 6 bases, J lost 7 bases, and 10 bases lay in between. For the CDR3, the DNA is TGTGCCAGCAGAGGGGGGGAGCAGCCCCAGCATTTT. Its protein is CASRGGEQPQHF.

A word on this clone: One end of the junction fails to match germline, which may point to a read error. For the CDR3, the DNA is TGTGCCAGCAGGGAAGGCAGGACTAATGGGGGCTACACCTTC. This translates into CASREGRTNGGYTF. The rearrangement joins TRBV2 to TRBJ1-2; unclear D gene. CDR1 is SNHLY and CDR2 is FYNNEI in the germline V gene. The CDR3 is 14 amino acids.

The V call is TRBV29-1, the J call TRBJ2-7; a possible D gene is TRBD1 (7 bases). Germline-derived CDR1 and CDR2 are SQVTM and ANQGSEA. This CDR3 is built from 13 residues. The germline V and J ends were trimmed by 7 bases and 2 bases, with 15 bases remaining between them. The CDR3 is CSAGGTATYEQYV. Written as DNA, the CDR3 is TGCAGCGCTGGAGGGACAGCCACCTACGAGCAGTACGTC.

The count of this clone is one. The V and J genes are TRBV3-1 (or the pseudogene TRBV3-2) and TRBJ1-3; D unclear. This CDR3 spans 15 amino acids. V was pared by 4 bases and J by 0 bases, with 10 bases between. From germline, CDR1 is LGHDT and CDR2 YNNKEL (reference sequence). This CDR3 reads CASSPAGSSGNTIYF. CDR3 coding DNA: TGTGCCAGCAGCCCGGCGGGAAGCTCTGGAAACACCATATATTTT.

The CDR3 region has the DNA TGTGCCAGCAGCGAAACTAGCGGGGGGCACTACAATGAGCAGTTCTTC. It is translated as CASSETSGGHYNEQFF. V is TRBV9 and J is TRBJ2-1; 12 bases map to TRBD2. In germline, CDR1 is SGDLS, CDR2 YYNGEE. The trim removed 3 bases at V and 3 bases at J, leaving 4 bases unmatched. The CDR3 spans 16 residues. The whole variable domain, filled in from reference TRBV9 and TRBJ2-1, reads DSGVTQTPKHLITATGQRVTLRCSPRSGDLSVYWYQQSLDQGLQFLIQYYNGEERAKGNILERFSAQQFPDLHSELNLSSLELGDSALYFCASSETSGGHYNEQFFGPGTRLTVL.

The chain has TRBV4-2 and TRBJ1-6; 10 nucleotides line up with TRBD1. Germline CDR1 LGHNA, CDR2 YNFKEQ. The CDR3 consists of 15 residues. J lost 9 bases, V lost 3 bases, and 5 bases had no gene match. CDR3 nucleotides: TGTGCCAGCAGCCAGGCGACAGGGGGCGGTTCACCCCTCCACTTT. Amino acids: CASSQATGGGSPLHF.

V gene TRBV20-1 combines with J gene TRBJ2-1, with 7 bases aligning to TRBD1. Trimming took 3 bases from V and 0 from J; bases not matched to a gene: 5. The CDR3 contains 15 residues. CDR1 is DFQATT, CDR2 SNEGSKA, per germline (reference sequence). The chain's CDR3 is CSASPGQYSYNEQFF. The CDR3, as DNA: TGCAGTGCTAGTCCGGGACAGTACTCCTACAATGAGCAGTTCTTC.

The rearrangement links TRBV5-1 to TRBJ1-5; tentative D call: TRBD1 (6 bases). V gave up 3 bases and J gave up 6 bases, with 16 bases separating them. Germline assignment: CDR1 SGHRS and CDR2 YFSETQ. There are 15 residues in the CDR3. CDR3 in DNA: TGCGCCAGCAGCTCTCCCAGGGGAGAAGGTCAGCCCCAGCATTTT. Its translation: CASSSPRGEGQPQHF.

This rearrangement joins TRBV7-2 to TRBJ1-2; 8 bases line up with TRBD1. Unmatched junction bases numbered 5, after V lost 1 base and J lost 4 bases. The CDR3 loop spans 15 amino acids. CDR1 is SGHTA and CDR2 is FQGNSA in the germline V gene. DNA of the CDR3: TGTGCCAGCAGCTTAGGTCCAGGGGGCGGCTATGGCTACACCTTC. Amino acids: CASSLGPGGGYGYTF.

The chain recombines TRBV15 with TRBJ1-1; tentatively, D is TRBD1 (5 bases). The V and J ends lost 4 bases and 3 bases respectively, with 18 bases between them. The CDR3 is 16 amino acids. Germline V gene lookup returns CDR1 LNHNV and CDR2 YYDKDF (reference sequence). The CDR3 sequence is CATSTHTGTGDTEAFF. The CDR3 nucleotides read TGTGCCACCAGCACACATACCGGGACGGGAGACACTGAAGCTTTCTTT.

This clone was counted a few times. The chain couples TRBV5-1 to TRBJ2-3; 10 bases line up with TRBD1. Germline V gene lookup returns CDR1 SGHRS and CDR2 YFSETQ. The V and J ends lost 0 bases and 6 bases, in that order; junction bases with no gene match: 1. The CDR3 sequence is 14 residues long. CDR3 nucleotide sequence: TGCGCCAGCAGCTTGGAGGACAGGGGGGATACGCAGTATTTT. Amino acids: CASSLEDRGDTQYF.

This chain connects TRBV10-3 to TRBJ2-1; 9 nucleotides agree with TRBD2. V lost 4 bases and J lost 2; bases outside the gene matches: 9. Germline lookup yields CDR1 ENHRY and CDR2 SYGVKD. The length of the CDR3 is 17 residues. The CDR3 bases are TGTGCCATCAGTGCCGTTAGCGGGGGCCTCCCCTACAATGAGCAGTTCTTC. This encodes CAISAVSGGLPYNEQFF.

The chain couples TRBV4-3 to TRBJ2-3, with 10 bases matching TRBD2. Per the germline V gene, CDR1 is LGHNA and CDR2 is YSLEER. Trimming took 1 base from V and 4 from J; bases not matched to a gene: 14. The CDR3 spans 19 residues. CDR3 in amino acids: CASSQGPAGGSGGADTQYF. CDR3 in DNA: TGCGCCAGCAGCCAAGGTCCAGCAGGAGGAAGCGGGGGGGCAGATACGCAGTATTTT.